This T cell receptor beta chain is drawn from a study of CD8 T cells in ankylosing spondylitis. This clonotype occurred many times. The antigen is not known. Quantitative 5'-RACE with molecular barcodes generated TCR beta libraries. TCRdb recomputed calls from the 5' RACE reads with MiXCR, one row per CDR3 protein. The sample shows about 540,000 distinct CDR3 sequences, 9.5% to 15% of them seen only once. Germline V gene sequence: CDR1 LNHNV, CDR2 YYDKDF (reference sequence). The CDR3 spans 13 residues. Trimming pared 0 bases from V and 12 bases from J, leaving 12 bases between. Study-level results: Seemingly distinctive of ankylosing spondylitis blood was a TCR beta motif formed by eight highly homologous variants.

This receptor was obtained from a male donor with ankylosing spondylitis. This rearrangement joins TRBV15 to TRBJ2-1; D might be TRBD2 (6 bases). Sequenced input: blood, either unsorted or a sorted T cell fraction (not recorded which). The DNA of the CDR3 is TGTGCCACCAGCAGAGATGGGGCCGGGGGGCAGTTCTTC. The encoded protein is CATSRDGAGGQFF.